These T cell receptor beta chains were read from a single sample in a study of vaccination and CD4 T cells after COVID-19. For these receptors, no antigen is known. Via MiXCR, TCRdb re-called the PCR reads, giving one row per CDR3 protein. The sample yields 2,000 or so distinct CDR3 sequences, 15% seen once. Sequenced material: CD4+ T cells from blood, cultured in vitro. These receptors came from a human donor in good health. Each CDR3 is given with its conserved first and last residue. D genes are given only for firm matches. A clone size is listed for some rows: how often the clone was seen (once, few, many), or a class if it is expanded.

abundance	v_gene	d_gene	j_gene	CDR3aa	CDR3nt
medium-sized	TRBV11-1	NA	TRBJ1-1	CASSSLDTARFAFF	TGTGCCAGCAGCTCCCTCGACACGGCAAGGTTCGCTTTCTTT
large	TRBV6-1	NA	TRBJ1-5	CASSGRDQPQHF	TGTGCCAGCAGTGGACGGGATCAGCCCCAGCATTTT
NA	TRBV5-4	TRBD2	TRBJ2-2	CATPGASGRAGELFF	TGTGCCACCCCTGGGGCTAGCGGGAGGGCCGGGGAGCTGTTTTTT
medium-sized	TRBV20-1	NA	TRBJ1-1	CSAPAGRGIGAFF	TGCAGTGCTCCGGCCGGGAGGGGAATAGGTGCTTTCTTT
large	TRBV20-1	NA	TRBJ1-5	CSARDWNLEPQHF	TGCAGTGCTAGAGATTGGAACCTAGAGCCCCAGCATTTT
once	TRBV5-1	NA	TRBJ1-5	CASSKDGHSNQPQHF	TGCGCCAGCAGCAAAGACGGTCATAGCAATCAGCCCCAGCATTTT
NA	TRBV19	TRBD1	TRBJ1-3	CASSNPNRGSGNTIYF	TGTGCCAGTTCAAACCCTAACAGGGGCTCTGGAAACACCATATATTTT
medium-sized	TRBV10-3	NA	TRBJ2-1	CAISESVGLDEQFF	TGTGCCATCAGTGAGTCGGTGGGGTTGGATGAGCAGTTCTTC
large	TRBV6-1	NA	TRBJ2-3	CASSGSAGAPPTDTQYF	TGTGCCAGCTCGGGGTCGGCGGGGGCCCCCCCCACAGATACGCAGTATTTT
NA	TRBV6-1	TRBD2	TRBJ2-5	CASSEIGLAGRETQYF	TGTGCCAGCAGTGAAATTGGACTAGCGGGACGGGAGACCCAGTACTTC
NA	TRBV15	TRBD1	TRBJ1-4	CATSRNRDRGATNEKLFF	TGTGCCACCAGCAGGAACCGGGACAGGGGAGCGACTAATGAAAAACTGTTTTTT
few	TRBV5-4	NA	TRBJ2-1	CASSLGASYNEQFF	TGTGCCAGCAGCTTGGGGGCTAGCTACAATGAGCAGTTCTTC
medium-sized	TRBV6-5	TRBD2	TRBJ2-7	CASSYTSGLSYEQYF	TGTGCCAGCAGTTACACTAGCGGGCTAAGCTACGAGCAGTACTTC
few	TRBV7-9	TRBD1	TRBJ2-1	CASSPPTGTNEQFF	TGTGCCAGCAGCCCTCCGACAGGGACCAATGAGCAGTTCTTC
NA	TRBV30	NA	TRBJ1-2	CAWRAAFWGYTF	TGTGCCTGGCGTGCGGCCTTCTGGGGCTACACCTTC
NA	TRBV11-2	NA	TRBJ2-4	CASSSAGIGDIQYF	TGTGCCAGCAGCTCGGCGGGGATAGGAGACATTCAGTACTTC
medium-sized	TRBV27	TRBD1	TRBJ1-1	CASGRTGRNTEAFF	TGTGCCAGCGGACGGACAGGGAGGAACACTGAAGCTTTCTTT
medium-sized	TRBV6-1	NA	TRBJ1-2	CASSPGRPWDYGYTF	TGTGCCAGCTCCCCCGGACGACCTTGGGACTATGGCTACACCTTC
medium-sized	TRBV10-3	NA	TRBJ2-3	CAISEIGGSADTQYF	TGTGCCATCAGTGAAATAGGTGGGAGCGCAGATACGCAGTATTTT
NA	TRBV5-1	TRBD1	TRBJ2-7	CASSGVQGEYEQYF	TGCGCCAGCAGCGGCGTACAGGGGGAATACGAGCAGTACTTC
NA	TRBV28	TRBD1	TRBJ2-7	CASSPVGDRGYEQYF	TGTGCCAGCAGCCCCGTAGGGGACAGGGGCTACGAGCAGTACTTC
medium-sized	TRBV7-2	NA	TRBJ1-5	CASSPYSNQPQHF	TGTGCCAGCAGCCCCTATAGCAATCAGCCCCAGCATTTT
few	TRBV5-1	TRBD1	TRBJ2-7	CASSPGQGAYEQYF	TGCGCCAGCAGCCCGGGACAGGGAGCCTACGAGCAGTACTTC
few	TRBV5-1	NA	TRBJ2-3	CASSFGGSTDTQYF	TGCGCCAGCAGCTTTGGAGGGAGCACAGATACGCAGTATTTT
few	TRBV4-1	TRBD1	TRBJ2-5	CASSPGQQETQYF	TGCGCCAGCAGCCCGGGACAGCAAGAGACCCAGTACTTC
NA	TRBV29-1	TRBD1	TRBJ2-7	CSVSFRQGHEQYF	TGCAGCGTTAGCTTCAGACAGGGCCACGAGCAGTACTTC
large	TRBV7-8	NA	TRBJ1-2	CASSSGVDGYTF	TGTGCCAGCAGCTCAGGCGTGGATGGCTACACCTTC
large	TRBV6-1	NA	TRBJ1-5	CASTPTGNQPQHF	TGTGCCAGCACACCGACAGGCAATCAGCCCCAGCATTTT
medium-sized	TRBV7-3	NA	TRBJ1-1	CASSHLPRDQNTEAFF	TGTGCCAGCAGCCATTTACCGAGGGACCAAAACACTGAAGCTTTCTTT
medium-sized	TRBV7-3	TRBD1	TRBJ1-1	CASSPRGTGGGTEAFF	TGTGCCAGCAGCCCCCGGGGGACAGGGGGTGGGACTGAAGCTTTCTTT
medium-sized	TRBV7-3	NA	TRBJ1-2	CASSSQTPFYGYTF	TGTGCCAGCAGCTCACAAACACCCTTCTATGGCTACACCTTC
NA	TRBV5-1	NA	TRBJ1-5	CASSKDGYSNQPQHF	TGCGCCAGCAGCAAAGACGGTTATAGCAATCAGCCCCAGCATTTT
once	TRBV5-4	TRBD1	TRBJ1-4	CASSRGTGVGEKLFF	TGTGCCAGCAGCCGAGGGACAGGGGTTGGTGAAAAACTGTTTTTT
few	TRBV27	NA	TRBJ1-3	CASSLSRGGGGPGRNTIYF	TGTGCCAGCAGTTTATCGAGGGGTGGGGGGGGCCCTGGAAGAAACACCATATATTTT
few	TRBV18	TRBD1	TRBJ2-7	CASSRIFGTDSYEQYF	TGTGCCAGCTCACGCATCTTCGGGACAGACTCCTACGAGCAGTACTTC
NA	TRBV4-1	NA	TRBJ1-5	CASSQIENQPQHF	TGCGCCAGCAGCCAGATAGAAAATCAGCCCCAGCATTTT
NA	TRBV4-2	TRBD2	TRBJ2-3	CASSLLAGINTDTQYF	TGTGCCAGCAGCCTCTTAGCGGGCATAAACACAGATACGCAGTATTTT
medium-sized	TRBV7-9	NA	TRBJ2-2	CASSSITGELFF	TGTGCCAGCAGCTCTATCACCGGGGAGCTGTTTTTT
NA	TRBV18	NA	TRBJ2-7	CASSPLGSGDEQYF	TGTGCCAGCTCACCCCTGGGGAGCGGCGACGAGCAGTACTTC
medium-sized	TRBV27	NA	TRBJ2-3	CASSSRGDTQYF	TGTGCCAGCAGTTCCAGAGGGGATACGCAGTATTTT
medium-sized	TRBV20-1	TRBD1	TRBJ2-7	CSARRQGGFYEQYF	TGCAGTGCTAGACGACAGGGGGGGTTTTACGAGCAGTACTTC
medium-sized	TRBV7-3	TRBD1	TRBJ1-6	CASSDGGTDSPLHF	TGTGCCAGCAGCGACGGCGGGACAGATTCACCCCTCCACTTT
NA	TRBV12-3/TRBV12-4	NA	TRBJ1-3	CASRDSRGLDTIYF	TGTGCCAGCAGGGACTCCAGGGGTTTGGACACCATATATTTT
medium-sized	TRBV2	NA	TRBJ1-1	CASKKDSNTEAFF	TGTGCCAGCAAGAAGGACTCGAACACTGAAGCTTTCTTT